This TCR beta chain was identified in a study of blood T cell repertoires in COVID-19. Study at large: The United States, Italy and Spain supplied acute and convalescent COVID-19 samples. The cDNA or gDNA used as material had been derived from T cells, B-cell-depleted T cells, or PBMCs.

As handled by the study authors: Amplified reference gene primers provided the basis for estimating nucleated cell counts. Data came from immunoSEQ multiplex PCR; TCRdb stores just in-frame clones and leaves some out. D and trimming were read from the DNA, whereas the V and J calls and clone size are those reported in that table. The sample includes about 230,000 clones, roughly 83% of them seen just once. Germline V gene sequence: CDR1 MNHEY, CDR2 SVGAGI. CDR3 size: 12 residues. Trimming cost V 8 bases and J 3 bases, with 10 bases left between them. The chain employs TRBV6-5 and TRBJ1-1, with unresolved D. Sequenced: peripheral blood. This receptor was taken from a woman in her seventies with active or convalescent COVID-19. Here the CDR3 DNA reads TGTGCCAGCCCCGGGGTGTACACTGAAGCTTTCTTT. It encodes CASPGVYTEAFF.